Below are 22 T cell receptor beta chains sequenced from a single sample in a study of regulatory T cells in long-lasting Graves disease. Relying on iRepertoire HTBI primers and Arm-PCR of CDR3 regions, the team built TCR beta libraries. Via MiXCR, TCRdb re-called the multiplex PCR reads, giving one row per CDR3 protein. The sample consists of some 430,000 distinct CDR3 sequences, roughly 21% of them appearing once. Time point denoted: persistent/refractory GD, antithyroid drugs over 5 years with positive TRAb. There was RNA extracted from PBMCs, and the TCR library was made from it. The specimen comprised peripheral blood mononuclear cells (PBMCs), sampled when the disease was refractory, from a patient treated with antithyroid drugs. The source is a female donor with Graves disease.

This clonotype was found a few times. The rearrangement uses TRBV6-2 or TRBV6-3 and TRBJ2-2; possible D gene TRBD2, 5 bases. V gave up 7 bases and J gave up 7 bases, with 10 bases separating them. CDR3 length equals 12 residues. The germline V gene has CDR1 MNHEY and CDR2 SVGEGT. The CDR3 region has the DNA TGTGCCAGCAAGGCGGGTGGCGGGGAGCTGTTTTTT. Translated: CASKAGGGELFF.

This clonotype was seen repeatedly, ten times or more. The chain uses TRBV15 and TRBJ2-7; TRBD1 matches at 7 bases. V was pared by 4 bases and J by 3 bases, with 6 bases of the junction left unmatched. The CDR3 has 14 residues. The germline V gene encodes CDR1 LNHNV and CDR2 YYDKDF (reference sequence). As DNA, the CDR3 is TGTGCCACCAGCATGAGGGGGCTGGTCTACGAGCAGTACTTC. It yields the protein CATSMRGLVYEQYF.

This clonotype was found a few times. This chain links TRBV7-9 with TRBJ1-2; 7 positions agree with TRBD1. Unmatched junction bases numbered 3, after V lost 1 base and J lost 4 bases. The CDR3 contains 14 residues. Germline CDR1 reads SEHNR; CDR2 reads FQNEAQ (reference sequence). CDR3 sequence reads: CASSLGGTVYGYTF. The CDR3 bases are TGTGCCAGCAGCTTAGGGGGGACAGTCTATGGCTACACCTTC.

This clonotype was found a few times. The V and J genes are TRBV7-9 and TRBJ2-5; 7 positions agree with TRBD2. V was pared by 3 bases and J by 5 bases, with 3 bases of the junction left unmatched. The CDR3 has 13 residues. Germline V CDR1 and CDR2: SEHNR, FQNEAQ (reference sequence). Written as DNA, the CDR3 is TGTGCCAGCAGCTTGGGGGGGTTTGAGACCCAGTACTTC. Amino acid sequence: CASSLGGFETQYF.

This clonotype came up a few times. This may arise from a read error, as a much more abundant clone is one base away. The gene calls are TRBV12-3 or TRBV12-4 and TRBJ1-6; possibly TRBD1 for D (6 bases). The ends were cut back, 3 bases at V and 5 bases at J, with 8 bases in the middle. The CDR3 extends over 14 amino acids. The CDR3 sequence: CASSLGGHNSPLHF. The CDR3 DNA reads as TGTGCCAGCAGTTTGGGGGGGCATAATTCACCCCTCCACTTT.

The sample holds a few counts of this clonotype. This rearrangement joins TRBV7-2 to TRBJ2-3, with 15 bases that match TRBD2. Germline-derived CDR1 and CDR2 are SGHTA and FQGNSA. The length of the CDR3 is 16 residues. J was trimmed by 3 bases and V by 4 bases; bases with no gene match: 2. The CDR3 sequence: CASSSGLAGGTDTQYF. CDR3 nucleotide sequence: TGTGCCAGCAGCTCGGGACTAGCGGGGGGTACAGATACGCAGTATTTT.

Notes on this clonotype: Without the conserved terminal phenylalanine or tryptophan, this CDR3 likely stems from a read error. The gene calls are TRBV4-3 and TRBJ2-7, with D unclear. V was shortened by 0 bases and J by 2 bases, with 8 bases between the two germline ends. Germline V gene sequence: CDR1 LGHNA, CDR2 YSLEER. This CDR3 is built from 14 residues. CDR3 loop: CASSQDSGAYEQYL. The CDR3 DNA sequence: TGCGCCAGCAGCCAAGATAGTGGGGCCTACGAGCAGTACCTC.

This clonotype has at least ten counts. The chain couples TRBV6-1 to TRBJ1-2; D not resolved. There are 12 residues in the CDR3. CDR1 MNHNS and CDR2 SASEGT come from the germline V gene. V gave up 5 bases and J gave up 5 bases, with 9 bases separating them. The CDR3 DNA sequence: TGTGCCAGCAGTACAATGGAATATGGCTACACCTTC. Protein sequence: CASSTMEYGYTF.

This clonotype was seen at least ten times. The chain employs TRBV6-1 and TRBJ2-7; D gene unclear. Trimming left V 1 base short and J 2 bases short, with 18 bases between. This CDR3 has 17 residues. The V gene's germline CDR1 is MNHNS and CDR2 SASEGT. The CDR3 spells CASSEGVLPGGPYEQYF. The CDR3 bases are TGTGCCAGCAGTGAAGGAGTCCTCCCGGGCGGCCCCTACGAGCAGTACTTC.

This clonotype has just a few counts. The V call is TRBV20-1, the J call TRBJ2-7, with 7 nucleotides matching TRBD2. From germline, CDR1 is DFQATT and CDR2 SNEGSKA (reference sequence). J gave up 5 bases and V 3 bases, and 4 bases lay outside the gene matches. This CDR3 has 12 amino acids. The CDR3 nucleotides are TGCAGTGCTAGTGAGACTAGCCACGAGCAGTACTTC. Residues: CSASETSHEQYF.

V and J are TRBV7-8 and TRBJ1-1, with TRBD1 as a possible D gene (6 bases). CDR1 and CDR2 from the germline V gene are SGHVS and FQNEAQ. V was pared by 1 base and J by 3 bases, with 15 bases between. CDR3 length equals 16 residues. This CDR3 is CASSLGSQGRDTEAFF. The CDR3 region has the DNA TGTGCCAGCAGCTTAGGATCACAGGGACGGGACACTGAAGCTTTCTTT.

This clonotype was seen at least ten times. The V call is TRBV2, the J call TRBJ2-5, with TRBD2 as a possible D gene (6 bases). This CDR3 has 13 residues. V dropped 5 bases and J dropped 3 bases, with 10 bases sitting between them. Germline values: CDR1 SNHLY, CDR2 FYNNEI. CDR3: CASSRDFKETQYF. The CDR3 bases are TGTGCCAGCAGTCGGGACTTTAAAGAGACCCAGTACTTC.

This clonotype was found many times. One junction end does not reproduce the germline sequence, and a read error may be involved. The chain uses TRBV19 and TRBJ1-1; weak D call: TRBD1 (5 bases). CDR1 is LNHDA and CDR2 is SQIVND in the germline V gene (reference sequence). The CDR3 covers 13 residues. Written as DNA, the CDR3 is TGTGCCAGCAGTACGACAGTAAACACTGAAGCTTTCTTT. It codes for CASSTTVNTEAFF. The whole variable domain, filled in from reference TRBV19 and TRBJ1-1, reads DGGITQSPKYLFRKEGQNVTLSCEQNLNHDAMYWYRQDPGQGLRLIYYSQIVNDFQKGDIAEGYSVSREKKESFPLTVTSAQKNPTAFYLCASSTTVNTEAFFGQGTRLTVV.

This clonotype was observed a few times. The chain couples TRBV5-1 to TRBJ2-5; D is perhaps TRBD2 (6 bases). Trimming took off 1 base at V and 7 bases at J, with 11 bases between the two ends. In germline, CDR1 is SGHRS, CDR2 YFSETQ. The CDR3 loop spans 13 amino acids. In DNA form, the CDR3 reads TGCGCCAGCAGCTTGACGGGAGAGGGGACCCAGTACTTC. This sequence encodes CASSLTGEGTQYF. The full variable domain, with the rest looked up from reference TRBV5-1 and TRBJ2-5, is KAGVTQTPRYLIKTRGQQVTLSCSPISGHRSVSWYQQTPGQGLQFLFEYFSETQRNKGNFPGRFSGRQFSNSRSEMNVSTLELGDSALYLCASSLTGEGTQYFGPGTRLLVL.

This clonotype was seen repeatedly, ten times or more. The CDR3 DNA follows: TGTGCCAGCAGTTACGGGGGGGCGAACGAGCAGTACTTC. Protein product: CASSYGGANEQYF. The gene calls are TRBV6-9 and TRBJ2-7; TRBD2 agrees at 8 bases. The trim removed 3 bases at V and 5 bases at J, leaving 3 bases unmatched. The germline V gene encodes CDR1 MNHGY and CDR2 SVAAGI. The CDR3 extends over 13 amino acids.

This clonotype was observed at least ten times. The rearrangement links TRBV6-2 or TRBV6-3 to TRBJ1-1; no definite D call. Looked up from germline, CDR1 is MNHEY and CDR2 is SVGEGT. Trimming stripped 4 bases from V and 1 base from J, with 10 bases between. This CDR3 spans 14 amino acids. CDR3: CASSSQYGNTEAFF. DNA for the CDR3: TGTGCCAGCAGTTCTCAATATGGGAACACTGAAGCTTTCTTT.

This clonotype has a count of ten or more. In DNA form, the CDR3 reads TGCGCCAGCAGCTTCAGTGCAGGGGACACTGAAGCTTTCTTT. Translated: CASSFSAGDTEAFF. This chain connects TRBV5-1 to TRBJ1-1, with D perhaps TRBD1 (6 bases). Trimming removed 2 bases at V and 3 bases at J, with 11 bases between. The CDR3 loop spans 14 amino acids. From germline, CDR1 is SGHRS and CDR2 YFSETQ.

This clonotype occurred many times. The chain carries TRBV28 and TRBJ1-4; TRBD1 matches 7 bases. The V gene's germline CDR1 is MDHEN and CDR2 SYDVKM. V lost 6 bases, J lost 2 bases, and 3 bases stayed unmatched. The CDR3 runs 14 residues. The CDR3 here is CASRTGSTNEKLFF. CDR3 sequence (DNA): TGTGCCAGCAGGACAGGGTCGACTAATGAAAAACTGTTTTTT. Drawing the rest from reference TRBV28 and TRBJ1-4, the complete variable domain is DVKVTQSSRYLVKRTGEKVFLECVQDMDHENMFWYRQDPGLGLRLIYFSYDVKMKEKGDIPEGYSVSREKKERFSLILESASTNQTSMYLCASRTGSTNEKLFFGSGTQLSVL.

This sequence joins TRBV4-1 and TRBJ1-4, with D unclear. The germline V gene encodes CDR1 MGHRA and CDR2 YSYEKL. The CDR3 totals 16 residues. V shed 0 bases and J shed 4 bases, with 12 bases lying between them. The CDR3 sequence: CASSQEGFRFNEKLFF. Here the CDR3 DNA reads TGCGCCAGCAGCCAAGAAGGTTTCCGATTTAATGAAAAACTGTTTTTT.

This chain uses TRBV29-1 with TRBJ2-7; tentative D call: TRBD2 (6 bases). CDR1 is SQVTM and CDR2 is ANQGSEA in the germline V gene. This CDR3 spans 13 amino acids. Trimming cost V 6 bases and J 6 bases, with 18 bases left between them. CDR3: CSVPVLLGGEQYF. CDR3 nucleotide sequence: TGCAGCGTGCCGGTTCTGTTGGGAGGCGAGCAGTACTTC.

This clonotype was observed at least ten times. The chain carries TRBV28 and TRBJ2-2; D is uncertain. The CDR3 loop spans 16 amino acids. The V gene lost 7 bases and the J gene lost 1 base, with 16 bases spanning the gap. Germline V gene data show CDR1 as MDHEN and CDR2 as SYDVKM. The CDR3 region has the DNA TGTGCCAGCACCCCTAGGCTTAGGGTGAACACCGGGGAGCTGTTTTTT. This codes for CASTPRLRVNTGELFF.

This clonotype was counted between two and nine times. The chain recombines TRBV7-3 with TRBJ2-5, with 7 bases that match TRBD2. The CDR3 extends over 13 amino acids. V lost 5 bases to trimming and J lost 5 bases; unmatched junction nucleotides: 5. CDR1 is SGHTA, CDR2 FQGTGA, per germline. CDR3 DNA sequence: TGTGCCAGCAGCCACAATAGCGGGGAGACCCAGTACTTC. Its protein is CASSHNSGETQYF.